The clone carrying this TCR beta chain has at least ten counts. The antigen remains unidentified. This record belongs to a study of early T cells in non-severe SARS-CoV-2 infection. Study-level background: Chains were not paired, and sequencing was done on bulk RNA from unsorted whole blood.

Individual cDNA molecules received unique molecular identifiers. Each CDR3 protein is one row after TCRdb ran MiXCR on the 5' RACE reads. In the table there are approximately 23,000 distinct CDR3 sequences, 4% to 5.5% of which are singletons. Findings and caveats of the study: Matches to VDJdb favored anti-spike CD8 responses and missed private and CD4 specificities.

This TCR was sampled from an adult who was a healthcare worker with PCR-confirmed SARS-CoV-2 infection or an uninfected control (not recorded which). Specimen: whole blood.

The CDR3 sequence is CASSEGSGRGSYEQYF. The DNA of the CDR3 is TGTGCCAGCAGCGAGGGGAGCGGGAGAGGATCCTACGAGCAGTACTTC. The rearrangement uses TRBV9 and TRBJ2-7, with 8 bases fitting TRBD2. Unmatched junction bases numbered 9, after V lost 3 bases and J lost 1 base. CDR3 size: 16 residues. CDR1 and CDR2 from the germline V gene are SGDLS and YYNGEE.